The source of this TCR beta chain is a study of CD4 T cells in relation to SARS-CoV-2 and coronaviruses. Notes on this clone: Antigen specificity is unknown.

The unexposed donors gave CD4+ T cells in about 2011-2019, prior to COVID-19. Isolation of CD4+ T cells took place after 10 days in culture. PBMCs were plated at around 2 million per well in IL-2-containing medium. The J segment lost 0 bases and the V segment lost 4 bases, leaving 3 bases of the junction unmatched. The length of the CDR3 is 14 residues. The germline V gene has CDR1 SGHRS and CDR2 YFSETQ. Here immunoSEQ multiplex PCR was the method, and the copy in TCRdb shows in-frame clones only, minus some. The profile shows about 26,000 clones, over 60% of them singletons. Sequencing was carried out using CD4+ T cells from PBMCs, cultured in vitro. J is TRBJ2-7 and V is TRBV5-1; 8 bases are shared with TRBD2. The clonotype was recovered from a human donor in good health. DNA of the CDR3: TGCGCCAGCAGCACCGGGACTAGCTCCTACGAGCAGTACTTC. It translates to CASSTGTSSYEQYF.